This TCR beta chain was documented in a study of cytomegalovirus exposure and HLA in healthy donors. PCR involved 60 Vbeta and 13 Jbeta primers. Clones were sequenced by immunoSEQ multiplex PCR, and TCRdb holds only the in-frame ones, with some missing. The data hold over 150,000 clones, with around three quarters observed a single time. Between the trimmed V and J ends, which lost 3 bases and 3 bases, there was a span of 3 bases. The CDR3 is 11 residues long. The germline CDR1 and CDR2 sequences are SGHDT and YYEEEE. The specimen was PBMCs. The rearrangement uses TRBV5-6 and TRBJ1-1; D gene ambiguous. The source is a woman between 45 and 60 years old in good health and CMV-seropositive. CDR3 residues: CASSSYTEAFF. The CDR3 nucleotides are TGTGCCAGCAGCTCTTACACTGAAGCTTTCTTT.